The rows below give T cell receptor beta chains drawn from one sample of a study of regulatory T cells in long-lasting Graves disease. TCRdb used MiXCR to reprocess the multiplex PCR reads, holding one entry per CDR3 protein. The sample carries a few hundred thousand distinct CDR3 sequences, about 17% recorded once. This sample also belongs to another study, concerning T cells in Graves' hyperthyroidism and ophthalmopathy.

This sample comprised peripheral blood mononuclear cells (PBMCs), obtained at new diagnosis, from a patient treated with antithyroid drugs. Source of these receptors: a woman aged 25-40 years with Graves disease. The CDR3 runs from the conserved cysteine through the conserved F or W. The order of the fields is CDR3 protein, CDR3 DNA, clone size, D gene, J gene, V gene. A D gene is named only where the DNA matches it firmly. Clone sizes are given selectively: once, few, many, or a class where the clone is expanded.

CDR3: CASSIDREGYGYTF; DNA: TGTGCCAGTAGTATTGACAGGGAAGGCTATGGCTACACCTTC; size: few; D: TRBD1; J: TRBJ1-2; V: TRBV19
CDR3: CSASLALTGEKLFF; DNA: TGCAGTGCTAGCCTAGCACTGACAGGGGAAAAACTGTTTTTT; size: .; D: TRBD1; J: TRBJ1-4; V: TRBV20-1
CDR3: CASSLQGIRLKTDYEQYF; DNA: TGTGCCAGCAGCTTGCAAGGGATCCGACTCAAAACCGACTACGAGCAGTACTTC; size: many; D: .; J: TRBJ2-7; V: TRBV5-5
CDR3: CSASPLRDSPLHF; DNA: TGCAGTGCTTCGCCCCTACGGGATTCACCCCTCCACTTT; size: .; D: .; J: TRBJ1-6; V: TRBV20-1
CDR3: CASSDHPGQTSEAFF; DNA: TGTGCCAGCAGCGACCATCCGGGACAGACATCTGAAGCTTTCTTT; size: many; D: TRBD1; J: TRBJ1-1; V: TRBV5-4
CDR3: CSAPLPGLAGSEQYF; DNA: TGCAGTGCTCCCCTACCGGGACTAGCGGGGTCTGAGCAGTACTTC; size: many; D: TRBD2; J: TRBJ2-7; V: TRBV20-1
CDR3: CASSVGRGGGYEQETQYF; DNA: TGTGCCAGCAGCGTAGGACGGGGCGGGGGATACGAACAAGAGACCCAGTACTTC; size: many; D: TRBD2; J: TRBJ2-5; V: TRBV9
CDR3: CASSLSGIGTGELFF; DNA: TGTGCTAGCAGCTTATCAGGGATCGGCACCGGGGAGCTGTTTTTT; size: few; D: .; J: TRBJ2-2; V: TRBV7-7
CDR3: CASSLVARKGEKLFF; DNA: TGTGCCAGCAGTTTAGTGGCCAGGAAGGGTGAAAAACTGTTTTTT; size: many; D: .; J: TRBJ1-4; V: TRBV12-3/TRBV12-4
CDR3: CASSQLDGRGSIGYTF; DNA: TGTGCCAGCAGCCAACTTGACGGCCGGGGATCAATTGGCTACACCTTC; size: many; D: .; J: TRBJ1-2; V: TRBV14
CDR3: CASFVVQETQYF; DNA: TGCGCCAGCTTCGTGGTCCAAGAGACCCAGTACTTC; size: many; D: .; J: TRBJ2-5; V: TRBV5-1
CDR3: CSAIITRDRGTEAFF; DNA: TGCAGTGCTATTATAACCCGGGACAGGGGTACTGAAGCTTTCTTT; size: many; D: TRBD1; J: TRBJ1-1; V: TRBV20-1
CDR3: CASSLMTPGQGAGGYTF; DNA: TGTGCCAGCAGCCTTATGACGCCGGGACAGGGGGCAGGAGGCTACACCTTC; size: many; D: TRBD1; J: TRBJ1-2; V: TRBV5-5
CDR3: CASSLSGFSYEQYF; DNA: TGTGCCAGCAGTTTATCAGGGTTCAGTTACGAGCAGTACTTC; size: .; D: .; J: TRBJ2-7; V: TRBV27
CDR3: CASSHRRGQGWNSPLHF; DNA: TGTGCCAGCAGCCATAGACGGGGACAGGGTTGGAATTCACCCCTCCACTTT; size: many; D: TRBD1; J: TRBJ1-6; V: TRBV3-1
CDR3: CASSPGTDTGELFF; DNA: TGTGCCAGCTCACCCGGGACTGACACCGGGGAGCTGTTTTTT; size: many; D: .; J: TRBJ2-2; V: TRBV18
CDR3: CASSTGGLFYGYTF; DNA: TGCGCCAGCAGCACCGGAGGCCTGTTCTATGGCTACACCTTC; size: .; D: .; J: TRBJ1-2; V: TRBV5-1
CDR3: CASSQDRARSYGYTF; DNA: TGTGCCAGCAGCCAAGATAGGGCCAGGAGCTATGGCTACACCTTC; size: many; D: .; J: TRBJ1-2; V: TRBV14
CDR3: CASSLRGGRVDTQYF; DNA: TGTGCCAGCAGTCTACGGGGGGGCCGGGTAGATACGCAGTATTTT; size: many; D: TRBD2; J: TRBJ2-3; V: TRBV6-1
CDR3: CASSLPFRLGSPGTQYF; DNA: TGCGCCAGCAGCTTGCCCTTCCGACTAGGAAGCCCGGGGACCCAGTACTTC; size: .; D: .; J: TRBJ2-5; V: TRBV5-1
CDR3: CASSQPTGGSSYNSPLHF; DNA: TGTGCCAGCAGCCAACCGACAGGGGGGTCCTCCTATAATTCACCCCTCCACTTT; size: many; D: TRBD1; J: TRBJ1-6; V: TRBV5-5
CDR3: CATKNGLFQFF; DNA: TGTGCCACCAAAAATGGTCTTTTCCAGTTCTTC; size: .; D: .; J: TRBJ2-1; V: TRBV25-1
CDR3: CASSRDSATNEKLFF; DNA: TGTGCCAGCAGTCGCGACAGCGCAACTAATGAAAAACTGTTTTTT; size: many; D: .; J: TRBJ1-4; V: TRBV6-2/TRBV6-3
CDR3: CASSVLAGATGELFF; DNA: TGTGCCAGCAGTGTATTAGCGGGGGCCACCGGGGAGCTGTTTTTT; size: many; D: TRBD2; J: TRBJ2-2; V: TRBV12-3/TRBV12-4
CDR3: CSAEYRVSNTGELFF; DNA: TGCAGTGCCGAATACAGGGTATCGAACACCGGGGAGCTGTTTTTT; size: .; D: .; J: TRBJ2-2; V: TRBV20-1
CDR3: CASSSRTGRTEAFF; DNA: TGTGCCAGCAGTTCCCGGACAGGGCGGACTGAAGCTTTCTTT; size: many; D: TRBD1; J: TRBJ1-1; V: TRBV27
CDR3: CASSLGGGAFHGYTF; DNA: TGTGCCAGCAGTTTAGGAGGGGGCGCTTTCCATGGCTACACCTTC; size: many; D: TRBD1; J: TRBJ1-2; V: TRBV28
CDR3: CASSSRQGYGYTF; DNA: TGTGCCAGCAGTTCGAGACAGGGCTATGGCTACACCTTC; size: many; D: TRBD1; J: TRBJ1-2; V: TRBV3-1
CDR3: CASSLGGLAGVYNEQFF; DNA: TGCGCCAGCAGCTTGGGCGGGCTAGCGGGAGTCTACAATGAGCAGTTCTTC; size: few; D: TRBD2; J: TRBJ2-1; V: TRBV5-1
CDR3: CASSVGTTNTGELFF; DNA: TGTGCCAGCAGCGTCGGGACGACGAACACCGGGGAGCTGTTTTTT; size: many; D: .; J: TRBJ2-2; V: TRBV9
CDR3: CASSQRQNTEAFF; DNA: TGTGCCAGCAGCCAAAGACAGAACACTGAAGCTTTCTTT; size: many; D: .; J: TRBJ1-1; V: TRBV3-1
CDR3: CASRPDRGETQYF; DNA: TGTGCCAGCAGGCCCGACAGGGGAGAGACCCAGTACTTC; size: many; D: TRBD1; J: TRBJ2-5; V: TRBV6-1
CDR3: CASSLLGETQFF; DNA: TGTGCCAGCAGTCTTCTCGGGGAGACCCAGTTCTTC; size: .; D: .; J: TRBJ2-1; V: TRBV12-3/TRBV12-4
CDR3: CSAFDPGGIQPQHF; DNA: TGCAGTGCTTTTGACCCGGGGGGGATTCAGCCCCAGCATTTT; size: many; D: .; J: TRBJ1-5; V: TRBV20-1
CDR3: CASSPSGGGNTIYF; DNA: TGTGCCAGCAGCCCGAGCGGGGGTGGAAACACCATATATTTT; size: many; D: .; J: TRBJ1-3; V: TRBV7-4
CDR3: CASSMVVGRGEKLFF; DNA: TGTGCCAGTAGTATGGTGGTTGGTCGGGGCGAAAAACTGTTTTTT; size: few; D: .; J: TRBJ1-4; V: TRBV19
CDR3: CASSSPLQVILTDTQYF; DNA: TGTGCCAGCAGCTCCCCGTTACAGGTCATACTCACAGATACGCAGTATTTT; size: once; D: .; J: TRBJ2-3; V: TRBV5-5
CDR3: CSARDLQAGGSSYNEQFF; DNA: TGCAGTGCTAGAGACCTTCAAGCGGGGGGGAGCTCCTACAATGAGCAGTTCTTC; size: few; D: TRBD2; J: TRBJ2-1; V: TRBV20-1
CDR3: CASRLNSGGGTDTQYF; DNA: TGTGCCAGCAGGCTGAATAGCGGGGGCGGCACAGATACGCAGTATTTT; size: .; D: TRBD2; J: TRBJ2-3; V: TRBV3-1
CDR3: CASSVPAGARFGEQFF; DNA: TGTGCCAGCAGCGTCCCAGCGGGGGCCAGGTTTGGTGAGCAGTTCTTC; size: many; D: TRBD2; J: TRBJ2-1; V: TRBV9